These 18 T cell receptor beta chains came from one sample sequenced in a study of cytomegalovirus exposure and HLA in healthy donors. Some clones are missing from TCRdb's copy, which holds only in-frame ones; the method was immunoSEQ multiplex PCR. The sample includes some 56,000 clones, 93% of them seen just once. Sequencing used PBMCs. The receptor source for this set is a woman aged 18 to 35 in good health and CMV-seropositive.

This chain connects TRBV4-1 to TRBJ2-7; 8 bases are a match to TRBD1. This CDR3 has 15 amino acids. V gave up 0 bases and J gave up 2 bases; unmatched junction bases: 3. The germline gives CDR1 MGHRA, CDR2 YSYEKL. CDR3 coding DNA: TGCGCCAGCAGCCAAGATATACAGGGGGCCTACGAGCAGTACTTC. It encodes CASSQDIQGAYEQYF.

About this clone itself: Relative to the germline gene, one junction end is altered; a read error may explain this. The V call is TRBV29-1, the J call TRBJ2-3; TRBD2 aligns across 10 bases. There are 15 residues in the CDR3. The germline V gene has CDR1 SQVTM and CDR2 ANQGSEA. The CDR3 coding sequence is TGCGGCGTTAATGAGCGGGGGGGCCGCACAGATACGCAGTATTTT. Protein: CGVNERGGRTDTQYF.

This chain links TRBV19 with TRBJ2-3; TRBD2 agrees at 8 bases. Looked up from germline, CDR1 is LNHDA and CDR2 is SQIVND (reference sequence). The junction had 12 bases not matched to a gene; V was cut back by 7 bases and J by 0 bases. The CDR3 contains 17 residues. The CDR3: CASTVTLAVTSTDTQYF. DNA of the CDR3: TGTGCCAGTACTGTTACACTAGCGGTAACTAGCACAGATACGCAGTATTTT.

The chain carries TRBV6-5 and TRBJ2-7, with D tentatively TRBD1 (6 bases). The germline CDR1 and CDR2 sequences are MNHEY and SVGAGI. This CDR3 is 14 amino acids long. V was clipped by 2 bases and J by 3 bases, with 11 bases between them. CDR3 bases: TGTGCCAGCAGTTACGGGGGCGGTCACTACGAGCAGTACTTC. Encoded protein: CASSYGGGHYEQYF.

This clone has a single count. V is TRBV4-3 and J is TRBJ2-5, with unresolved D. The CDR3 has 14 residues. Trimming pared 0 bases from V and 5 bases from J, leaving 10 bases between. Germline V gene sequence: CDR1 LGHNA, CDR2 YSLEER. Here the CDR3 reads CASSQDGQWETQYF. CDR3 DNA sequence: TGCGCCAGCAGCCAAGATGGGCAGTGGGAGACCCAGTACTTC.

The chain employs TRBV5-8 and TRBJ2-2, with D maybe TRBD2 (5 bases). CDR1 is SGHTS, CDR2 YDEGEE, per germline. Deletions cut 0 bases from V and 4 bases from J, with 10 bases between. The CDR3 contains 15 residues. The DNA of the CDR3 is TGTGCCAGCAGCTTGGATGGGGAGAGCACCGGGGAGCTGTTTTTT. Residues: CASSLDGESTGELFF.

The chain couples TRBV19 to TRBJ1-6; TRBD1 might be the D (5 bases). In germline, CDR1 is LNHDA, CDR2 SQIVND (reference sequence). Trimming took off 3 bases at V and 7 bases at J, with 7 bases between the two ends. CDR3 length equals 13 residues. CDR3 residues: CASSMQGNSPLHF. In DNA, the CDR3 is TGTGCCAGTAGTATGCAGGGAAATTCACCCCTCCACTTT.

The chain joins TRBV9 to TRBJ2-5, with D maybe TRBD2 (5 bases). The CDR3 consists of 14 residues. V lost 2 bases to trimming and J lost 1 base, with 9 bases between them. Germline lookup yields CDR1 SGDLS and CDR2 YYNGEE. CDR3 sequence (DNA): TGTGCCAGCAGCGTGTCTCGGGGCCAAGAGACCCAGTACTTC. Protein product: CASSVSRGQETQYF.

This chain links TRBV7-9 with TRBJ1-2; D is perhaps TRBD1 (5 bases). Trimming removed 5 bases from V and 0 bases from J, with 7 bases in between. This CDR3 spans 13 amino acids. Germline loops: CDR1 SEHNR, CDR2 FQNEAQ (reference sequence). Written as DNA, the CDR3 is TGTGCCAGCAGCCCACAGGCTAACTATGGCTACACCTTC. Protein sequence: CASSPQANYGYTF.

The rearrangement joins TRBV7-2 to TRBJ2-1; 10 nucleotides agree with TRBD2. Germline loops: CDR1 SGHTA, CDR2 FQGNSA. V lost 3 bases and J lost 0; bases outside the gene matches: 11. The CDR3 contains 19 residues. This chain's CDR3 is CASSFRTSGESRSYNEQFF. Here the CDR3 DNA reads TGTGCCAGCAGCTTTAGAACTAGCGGGGAATCACGCTCCTACAATGAGCAGTTCTTC.

The genes are TRBV12-5 and TRBJ2-3, with 7 bases matching TRBD2. Per germline, CDR1 LGHNT and CDR2 FRNRAP. This CDR3 is built from 15 residues. V gave up 0 bases and J gave up 1 base; unmatched junction bases: 1. The CDR3 DNA sequence: TGTGCTAGTGGTTTGGTGCTAGCGGGCACAGATACGCAGTATTTT. Translated: CASGLVLAGTDTQYF.

The chain carries TRBV28 and TRBJ1-2, with 7 nucleotides matching TRBD1. The V and J ends lost 8 bases and 0 bases, in that order; junction bases with no gene match: 6. CDR1 MDHEN and CDR2 SYDVKM come from the germline V gene. The CDR3 totals 14 residues. The CDR3 nucleotides are TGTGCCAGCCGTCGACAGGGTACTAACTATGGCTACACCTTC. Translated: CASRRQGTNYGYTF.

The DNA for the CDR3 is TGTGCCAGCAGCTTGGAGCCAGCGAACCCCCTCTATGGCTACACCTTC. Translating gives CASSLEPANPLYGYTF. The chain uses TRBV5-6 and TRBJ1-2, with unresolved D. V was cut by 0 bases and J by 4 bases, with 16 bases left in between. The CDR3 length is 16 residues. CDR1 SGHDT and CDR2 YYEEEE come from the germline V gene. Variable domain in full (rest from reference TRBV5-6 and TRBJ1-2): DAGVTQSPTHLIKTRGQQVTLRCSPKSGHDTVSWYQQALGQGPQFIFQYYEEEERQRGNFPDRFSGHQFPNYSSELNVNALLLGDSALYLCASSLEPANPLYGYTFGSGTRLTVV.

This chain links TRBV2 with TRBJ2-3; D is unresolved. This CDR3 comprises 12 residues. V lost 8 bases and J lost 1, with 7 bases in between. Germline CDR1 and CDR2: SNHLY and FYNNEI. CDR3 bases: TGTGCCAGCGCGGAAGGCACAGATACGCAGTATTTT. It translates to CASAEGTDTQYF. The whole variable domain, remainder taken from reference TRBV2 and TRBJ2-3, is EPEVTQTPSHQVTQMGQEVILRCVPISNHLYFYWYRQILGQKVEFLVSFYNNEISEKSEIFDDQFSVERPDGSNFTLKIRSTKLEDSAMYFCASAEGTDTQYFGPGTRLTVL.

V and J are TRBV7-2 and TRBJ2-1; 15 nucleotides line up with TRBD2. Germline CDR1 reads SGHTA; CDR2 reads FQGNSA. The ends lost 2 bases at V and 6 bases at J; junction bases unmatched: 5. The CDR3 totals 17 residues. CDR3 amino acids: CASSLYGTSGGPNEQFF. DNA for the CDR3: TGTGCCAGCAGCTTATATGGGACTAGCGGGGGGCCCAATGAGCAGTTCTTC.

The rearrangement uses TRBV25-1 and TRBJ2-1; D gene uncertain. The CDR3 is 13 residues long. With 3 bases removed from V and 8 bases from J, the gap between germline ends came to 11 bases. CDR1 MGHDK and CDR2 SYGVNS come from the germline V gene. The CDR3 nucleotides are TGTGCCAGCAGTGATTTTCCCGAGTATGAGCAGTTCTTC. As protein: CASSDFPEYEQFF.

In DNA, the CDR3 is TGCGCCAGCAGTGGAGGCTCAACCTACGAGCAGTACTTC. This encodes CASSGGSTYEQYF. The chain is built from TRBV10-1 and TRBJ2-7; D gene uncertain. The CDR3 totals 13 residues. Trimming shortened V by 4 bases and J by 2 bases, and 9 bases separated the two germline ends. The germline gives CDR1 WNHNN, CDR2 SYGVQD (reference sequence).

The V call is TRBV28, the J call TRBJ2-7; 7 positions match TRBD1. Germline CDR1 reads MDHEN; CDR2 reads SYDVKM. The V gene end was trimmed by 6 bases and the J gene end by 4 bases; junction bases not matched to a gene: 3. The CDR3 loop spans 12 amino acids. The CDR3 region is CASRSRGYEQYF. Written as DNA, the CDR3 is TGTGCCAGCAGGTCCAGGGGGTACGAGCAGTACTTC.